This TCR beta chain emerged from a study of identical twins. The study's findings and limits: Conclusions rested on cross-sectional statistics rather than following the same donors.

The V and J ends lost 7 bases and 4 bases respectively, with 16 bases between them. The CDR3 sequence is 15 residues long. CDR1 is LNHDA and CDR2 is SQIVND in the germline V gene (reference sequence). The donors were all healthy and Caucasian. About this clonotype: Antigen unknown.

It was template switching that added a universal primer site, and there were unique molecular identifiers on the cDNA. A single record per CDR3 protein comes from TCRdb applying MiXCR to the 5' RACE reads. This repertoire shows just under 550,000 distinct CDR3 sequences, 12% to 15% found once; its top ten account for roughly 0.43%. These same data were also listed under a study on yellow fever vaccine responses in identical twins.

The chain joins TRBV19 to TRBJ2-2; D remains unclear. The sequencing input was CD4+ T cells sorted from blood. This TCR was recovered from a young woman in good health. The CDR3 loop is CASNQDDLSTGELFF. In DNA form, the CDR3 reads TGTGCCAGTAATCAGGATGACTTGAGCACCGGGGAGCTGTTTTTT.